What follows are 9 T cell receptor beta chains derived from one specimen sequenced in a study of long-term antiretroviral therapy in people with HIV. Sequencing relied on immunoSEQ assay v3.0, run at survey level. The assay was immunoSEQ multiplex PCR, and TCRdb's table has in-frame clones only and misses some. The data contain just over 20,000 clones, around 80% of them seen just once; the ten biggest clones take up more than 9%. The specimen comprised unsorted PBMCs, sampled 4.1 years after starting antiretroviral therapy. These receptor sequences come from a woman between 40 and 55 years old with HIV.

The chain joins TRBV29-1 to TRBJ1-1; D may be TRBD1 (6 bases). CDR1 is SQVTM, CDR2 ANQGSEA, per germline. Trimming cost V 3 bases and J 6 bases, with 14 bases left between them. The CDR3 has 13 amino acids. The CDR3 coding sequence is TGCAGCGTTGATGAACAGGGAGGCGCTGAAGCTTTCTTT. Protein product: CSVDEQGGAEAFF.

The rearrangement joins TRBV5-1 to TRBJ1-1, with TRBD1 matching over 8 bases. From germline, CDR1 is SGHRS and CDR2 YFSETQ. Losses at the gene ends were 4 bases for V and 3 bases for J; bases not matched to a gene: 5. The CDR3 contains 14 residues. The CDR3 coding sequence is TGCGCCAGCAGCCCACAGGGGGTTGACACTGAAGCTTTCTTT. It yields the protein CASSPQGVDTEAFF.

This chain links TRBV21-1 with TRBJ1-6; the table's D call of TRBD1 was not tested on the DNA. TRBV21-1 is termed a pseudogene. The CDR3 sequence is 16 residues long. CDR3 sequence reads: CASSRPTGWFNSPLHF. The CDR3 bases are TGTGCCAGCAGCAGGCCGACAGGGTGGTTTAATTCACCCCTCCACTTT.

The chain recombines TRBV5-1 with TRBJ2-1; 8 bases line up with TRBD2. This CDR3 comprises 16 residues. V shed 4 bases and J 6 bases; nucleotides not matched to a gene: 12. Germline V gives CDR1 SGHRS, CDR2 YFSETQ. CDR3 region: CASSLTTAGVLNEQFF. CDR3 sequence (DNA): TGCGCCAGCAGCCTCACTACAGCGGGGGTCCTCAATGAGCAGTTCTTC. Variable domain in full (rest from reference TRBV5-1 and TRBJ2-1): KAGVTQTPRYLIKTRGQQVTLSCSPISGHRSVSWYQQTPGQGLQFLFEYFSETQRNKGNFPGRFSGRQFSNSRSEMNVSTLELGDSALYLCASSLTTAGVLNEQFFGPGTRLTVL.

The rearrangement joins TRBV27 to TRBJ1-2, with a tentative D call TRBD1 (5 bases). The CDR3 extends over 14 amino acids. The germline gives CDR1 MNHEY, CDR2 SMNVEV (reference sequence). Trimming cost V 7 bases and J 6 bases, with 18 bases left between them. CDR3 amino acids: CASKAQGEGNGYTF. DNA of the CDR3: TGTGCCAGCAAAGCGCAGGGTGAGGGCAATGGCTACACCTTC.

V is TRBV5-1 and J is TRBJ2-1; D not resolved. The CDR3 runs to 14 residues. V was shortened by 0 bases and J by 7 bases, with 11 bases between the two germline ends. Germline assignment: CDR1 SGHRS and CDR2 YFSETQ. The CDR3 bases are TGCGCCAGCAGCTTGGCCTCCACGAGGAATGAGCAGTTCTTC. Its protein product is CASSLASTRNEQFF.

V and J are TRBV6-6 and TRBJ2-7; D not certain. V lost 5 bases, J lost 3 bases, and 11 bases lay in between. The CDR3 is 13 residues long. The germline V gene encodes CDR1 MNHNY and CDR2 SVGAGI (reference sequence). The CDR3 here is CASSRAGDYEQYF. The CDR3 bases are TGTGCCAGCAGTCGCGCAGGAGACTACGAGCAGTACTTC.

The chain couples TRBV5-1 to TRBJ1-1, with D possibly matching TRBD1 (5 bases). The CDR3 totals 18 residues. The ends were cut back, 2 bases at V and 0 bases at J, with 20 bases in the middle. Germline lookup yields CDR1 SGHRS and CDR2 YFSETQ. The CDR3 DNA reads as TGCGCCAGCAGCTTAGAATTCGGCAGGGACCACATGAACACTGAAGCTTTCTTT. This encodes CASSLEFGRDHMNTEAFF.

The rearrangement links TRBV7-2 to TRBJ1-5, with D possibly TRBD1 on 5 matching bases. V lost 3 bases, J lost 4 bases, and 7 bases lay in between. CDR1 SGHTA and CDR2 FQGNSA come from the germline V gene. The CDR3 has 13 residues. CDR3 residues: CASSFQGNQPQHF. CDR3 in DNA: TGTGCCAGCAGCTTCCAGGGAAATCAGCCCCAGCATTTT.